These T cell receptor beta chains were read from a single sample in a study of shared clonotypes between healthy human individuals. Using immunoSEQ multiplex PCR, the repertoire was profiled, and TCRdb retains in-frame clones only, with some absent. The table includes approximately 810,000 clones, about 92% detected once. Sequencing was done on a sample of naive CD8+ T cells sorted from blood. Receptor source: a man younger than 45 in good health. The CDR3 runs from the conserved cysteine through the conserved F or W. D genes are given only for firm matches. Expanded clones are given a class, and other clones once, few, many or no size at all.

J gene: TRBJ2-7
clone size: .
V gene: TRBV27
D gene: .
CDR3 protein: CASSHGGSYEQYF
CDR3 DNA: TGTGCCAGCAGTCACGGGGGATCCTACGAGCAGTACTTC

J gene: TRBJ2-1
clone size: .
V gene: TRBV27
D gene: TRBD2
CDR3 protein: CASSLAAGPVNNEQFF
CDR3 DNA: TGTGCCAGCAGCTTGGCAGCGGGACCAGTAAACAATGAGCAGTTCTTC

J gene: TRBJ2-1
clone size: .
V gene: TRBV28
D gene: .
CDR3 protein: CASSSGPNNEQFF
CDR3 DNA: TGTGCCAGCAGTTCCGGGCCTAACAATGAGCAGTTCTTC

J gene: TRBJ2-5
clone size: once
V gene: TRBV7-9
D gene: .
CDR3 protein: CASNWAARQETQYF
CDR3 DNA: TGTGCCAGCAATTGGGCGGCCAGACAAGAGACCCAGTACTTC

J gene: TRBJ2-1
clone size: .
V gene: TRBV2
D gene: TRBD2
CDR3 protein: CASTGLAGLYNEQFF
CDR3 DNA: TGTGCCAGCACCGGACTAGCGGGGCTATACAATGAGCAGTTCTTC

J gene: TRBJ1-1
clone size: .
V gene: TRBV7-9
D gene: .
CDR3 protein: CASSLSGAEAFF
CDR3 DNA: TGTGCCAGCAGCTTATCCGGGGCTGAAGCTTTCTTT

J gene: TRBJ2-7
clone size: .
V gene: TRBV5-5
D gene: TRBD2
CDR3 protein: CASSLRLAGAHEQYF
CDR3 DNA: TGTGCCAGCAGCCTTAGACTAGCGGGAGCCCACGAGCAGTACTTC

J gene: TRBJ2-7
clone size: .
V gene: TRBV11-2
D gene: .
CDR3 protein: CASRQNYEQYF
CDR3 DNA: TGTGCCAGCCGACAGAACTACGAGCAGTACTTC

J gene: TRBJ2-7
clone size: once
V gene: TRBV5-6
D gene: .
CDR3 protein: CASSYRTRITYEQYF
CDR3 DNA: TGTGCCAGCAGCTATAGAACCCGGATTACCTACGAGCAGTACTTC

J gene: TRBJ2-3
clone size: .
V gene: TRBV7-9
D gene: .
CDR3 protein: CASSPGPRTDTQYF
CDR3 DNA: TGTGCCAGCAGCCCGGGACCCCGCACAGATACGCAGTATTTT

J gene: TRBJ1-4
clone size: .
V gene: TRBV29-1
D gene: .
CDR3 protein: CSVEGPSKDEKLFF
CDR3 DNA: TGCAGCGTTGAAGGTCCCAGTAAAGATGAAAAACTGTTTTTT

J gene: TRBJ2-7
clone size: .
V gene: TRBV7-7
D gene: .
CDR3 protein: CASSFAEGAEQYF
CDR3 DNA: TGTGCTAGCAGCTTTGCAGAGGGTGCCGAGCAGTACTTC

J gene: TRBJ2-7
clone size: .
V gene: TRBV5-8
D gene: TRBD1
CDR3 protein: CASSRDSYEQYF
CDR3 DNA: TGTGCCAGCAGCCGGGACAGCTACGAGCAGTACTTC

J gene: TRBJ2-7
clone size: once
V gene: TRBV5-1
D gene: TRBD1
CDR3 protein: CASSWDREGYEQYF
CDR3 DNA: TGCGCCAGCAGCTGGGACAGGGAAGGCTACGAGCAGTACTTC

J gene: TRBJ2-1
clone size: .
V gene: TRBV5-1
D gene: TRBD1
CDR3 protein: CASSPDRGPSYNEQFF
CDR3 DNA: TGCGCCAGCAGCCCGGACAGGGGGCCGTCCTACAATGAGCAGTTCTTC

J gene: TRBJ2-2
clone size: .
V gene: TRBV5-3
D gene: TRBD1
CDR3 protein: CARSDRDRGRSHVFWNTGELFF
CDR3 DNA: TGTGCCAGAAGCGACCGGGACAGGGGGCGATCCCACGTTTTTTGGAACACCGGGGAGCTGTTTTTT

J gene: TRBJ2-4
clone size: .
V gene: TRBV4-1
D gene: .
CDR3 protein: CASSDPIAKNIQYF
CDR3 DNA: TGCGCCAGCAGTGATCCTATAGCCAAAAACATTCAGTACTTC

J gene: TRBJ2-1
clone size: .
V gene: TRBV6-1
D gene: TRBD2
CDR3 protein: CASSELAGRPYNEQFF
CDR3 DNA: TGTGCCAGCAGTGAACTAGCGGGGAGACCTTACAATGAGCAGTTCTTC